The entry that follows covers one TCR beta chain sequence. This sample is part of a study of shared clonotypes between healthy human individuals. This table comes from immunoSEQ multiplex PCR, and its TCRdb copy is limited to in-frame clones, with some not included. The table records over 400,000 clones, 95% to 97% of them present only once. Input material: naive CD4+ T cells sorted from blood. The sample's subset: CD45RA+ positively selected. This receptor was obtained from a woman in her twenties or thirties in good health.

Written as DNA, the CDR3 is TGTGCCAGCAAAGAGGTAGAAGCTTTCTTT. This encodes CASKEVEAFF. V usage is TRBV6-1 and J usage is TRBJ1-1, with unresolved D. The CDR3 length is 10 residues. Germline CDR1 and CDR2: MNHNS and SASEGT. Trimming stripped 7 bases from V and 8 bases from J, with 8 bases between.